A selection of T cell receptor beta chains follows, all from one sample in a study of CD8 T cells in ankylosing spondylitis. Each CDR3 protein gets one entry after TCRdb re-called the 5' RACE reads with MiXCR. The data show under 170,000 distinct CDR3 sequences, roughly 44% seen once. Sequencing was performed on synovial fluid, either unsorted or a sorted T cell fraction (not recorded which). Receptor source: a male donor with ankylosing spondylitis. The CDR3 runs from the conserved cysteine through the conserved F or W. Fields, in order: J gene, D gene, clone size, V gene, CDR3 protein, CDR3 DNA. The D gene is left open where the match is weak. Clone size is stated in some rows and not others, as once, few, many or a class when expanded.

TRBJ2-1 | TRBD1 | few | TRBV12-3/TRBV12-4 | CASSPGTDYNEQFF | TGTGCCAGCAGTCCAGGGACAGACTACAATGAGCAGTTCTTC
TRBJ2-7 | TRBD1 | few | TRBV10-2 | CASSEPRTGTYEQYF | TGCGCCAGCAGTGAGCCCAGGACAGGTACCTACGAGCAGTACTTC
TRBJ1-6 | NA | few | TRBV11-2 | CASSPALRAVVYNSPLHF | TGTGCCAGCAGCCCGGCCTTGAGGGCGGTTGTATACAATTCACCCCTCCACTTT
TRBJ2-1 | TRBD1 | NA | TRBV5-6 | CASSWTGIGILNEQFF | TGTGCCAGCAGCTGGACAGGGATTGGGATCCTCAATGAGCAGTTCTTC
TRBJ2-7 | TRBD2 | few | TRBV24-1 | CATSDGLAGEGPYEQYF | TGTGCCACCAGTGACGGACTAGCGGGAGAAGGGCCCTACGAGCAGTACTTC
TRBJ2-7 | NA | NA | TRBV28 | CASSTPARLLSYEQYF | TGTGCCAGCAGTACCCCCGCCAGGCTCCTCTCCTACGAGCAGTACTTC
TRBJ2-2 | TRBD1 | NA | TRBV6-4 | CASSAEDREGTGELFF | TGTGCCAGCAGCGCCGAAGACAGGGAAGGAACCGGGGAGCTGTTTTTT
TRBJ2-3 | NA | few | TRBV12-3/TRBV12-4 | CASSVDFGTDTQYF | TGTGCCAGCAGTGTGGACTTCGGCACAGATACGCAGTATTTT
TRBJ2-1 | NA | few | TRBV10-2 | CASSEPMGGAGEQFF | TGCGCCAGCAGTGAGCCTATGGGGGGGGCCGGTGAGCAGTTCTTC
TRBJ2-7 | TRBD1 | NA | TRBV7-9 | CASSLDGTASYEQYF | TGTGCCAGCAGCTTAGACGGGACAGCCTCCTACGAGCAGTACTTC
TRBJ2-3 | NA | few | TRBV3-1 | CASSQVHATGTDTQYF | TGTGCCAGCAGCCAAGTTCACGCGACGGGCACAGATACGCAGTATTTT
TRBJ2-3 | TRBD2 | NA | TRBV13 | CASSLGLAYTDTQYF | TGTGCCAGCAGCTTAGGACTAGCGTACACAGATACGCAGTATTTT
TRBJ2-7 | NA | many | TRBV19 | CASKSAGSSYEQYF | TGTGCCAGTAAGTCGGCCGGGAGCTCCTACGAGCAGTACTTC
TRBJ2-3 | TRBD2 | NA | TRBV4-1 | CASSQGLAGVTDTQYF | TGCGCCAGCAGCCAGGGGCTAGCGGGAGTGACAGATACGCAGTATTTT
TRBJ2-7 | NA | NA | TRBV20-1 | CSASPFSLTYEQYF | TGCAGTGCTAGCCCTTTTTCTCTAACCTACGAGCAGTACTTC
TRBJ1-5 | TRBD1 | NA | TRBV24-1 | CATSDPGQGGNQPQHF | TGTGCCACCAGTGACCCCGGACAGGGAGGGAATCAGCCCCAGCATTTT
TRBJ2-1 | NA | few | TRBV7-7 | CASSSTGHNEQFF | TGTGCTAGCAGCTCGACTGGACACAATGAGCAGTTCTTC
TRBJ2-3 | NA | few | TRBV6-1 | CASSEINGGGTDTQYF | TGTGCCAGCAGTGAAATAAACGGGGGAGGCACAGATACGCAGTATTTT
TRBJ1-6 | TRBD1 | few | TRBV10-3 | CAISPRDRVRSPLHF | TGTGCCATCAGTCCCCGGGACAGGGTTAGATCACCCCTCCACTTT
TRBJ2-7 | NA | NA | TRBV6-2/TRBV6-3 | CASSSVLQGSKDEQYF | TGTGCCAGCAGTTCGGTCCTACAGGGTTCGAAGGACGAGCAGTACTTC
TRBJ1-6 | NA | NA | TRBV6-2/TRBV6-3 | CASKKGEEASPLHF | TGTGCCAGCAAGAAGGGAGAAGAGGCTTCACCCCTCCACTTT
TRBJ1-5 | NA | NA | TRBV11-2 | CASSPGGRNQPQHF | TGTGCCAGCAGCCCCGGCGGGAGAAATCAGCCCCAGCATTTT
TRBJ1-1 | NA | many | TRBV28 | CASSLSAAGNTEAFF | TGTGCCAGCAGTTTAAGCGCGGCGGGGAACACTGAAGCTTTCTTT
TRBJ2-7 | NA | NA | TRBV7-9 | CASSLERFAYEQYF | TGTGCCAGCAGCTTAGAGCGGTTCGCCTACGAGCAGTACTTC
TRBJ1-5 | NA | NA | TRBV24-1 | CATSGDINNQPQHF | TGTGCCACCAGTGGGGACATCAATAATCAGCCCCAGCATTTT
TRBJ2-3 | NA | few | TRBV7-6 | CASSLAPRGSRTDTQYF | TGTGCCAGCAGCTTAGCGCCACGGGGGAGTAGGACAGATACGCAGTATTTT
TRBJ2-3 | TRBD1 | few | TRBV4-2 | CASSQEWGRGQADTQYF | TGTGCCAGCAGCCAAGAATGGGGCAGGGGGCAGGCAGATACGCAGTATTTT
TRBJ2-1 | NA | NA | TRBV7-6 | CASSPRLGTYNEQFF | TGTGCCAGCAGCCCTCGACTCGGCACTTACAATGAGCAGTTCTTC
TRBJ2-1 | NA | NA | TRBV11-2 | CASSDITGYDEQFF | TGTGCCAGCAGCGACATTACAGGGTACGATGAGCAGTTCTTC
TRBJ2-3 | NA | many | TRBV29-1 | CSAEDRYTDTQYF | TGCAGCGCCGAGGACAGATACACAGATACGCAGTATTTT
TRBJ2-3 | NA | NA | TRBV5-5 | CASSWWVRTSTDTQYF | TGTGCCAGCAGCTGGTGGGTGAGGACTAGCACAGATACGCAGTATTTT
TRBJ2-3 | NA | few | TRBV10-2 | CASSAAEEGSTDTQYF | TGCGCCAGCTCAGCTGCTGAGGAGGGTAGCACAGATACGCAGTATTTT
TRBJ1-1 | TRBD1 | few | TRBV20-1 | CSASGDRGDTEAFF | TGCAGTGCTAGTGGGGACAGGGGCGACACTGAAGCTTTCTTT
TRBJ1-3 | NA | NA | TRBV7-8 | CASARRGSGNTIYF | TGTGCCAGCGCCCGGCGGGGATCTGGAAACACCATATATTTT
TRBJ2-3 | TRBD2 | many | TRBV10-3 | CAISEPLIQREGPGGVDSTDTQYF | TGTGCCATCAGTGAGCCCTTGATCCAGCGGGAGGGCCCAGGGGGGGTGGATAGCACAGATACGCAGTATTTT
TRBJ2-7 | TRBD2 | NA | TRBV12-3/TRBV12-4 | CASSPKRGVSYEQYF | TGTGCCAGCAGTCCAAAGCGGGGGGTCTCCTACGAGCAGTACTTC
TRBJ2-6 | NA | few | TRBV11-1 | CASSLGRMGFIGANVLTF | TGTGCCAGCAGCTTAGGACGGATGGGGTTTATTGGGGCCAACGTCCTGACTTTC
TRBJ1-4 | NA | NA | TRBV10-3 | CAISEAPAEMTTNEKLFF | TGTGCCATCAGTGAGGCCCCCGCAGAAATGACAACTAATGAAAAACTGTTTTTT